This T cell receptor beta chain was identified in a study of Graves' ophthalmopathy and Graves' hyperthyroidism. Amplification of the TCR beta CDR3 regions used RNA transcripts (as template). Following a first-round RT-PCR that used HTBI primers, a second-round multiplex PCR was carried out. TCRdb used MiXCR to reprocess the multiplex PCR reads, holding one entry per CDR3 protein. This table has hundreds of thousands of distinct CDR3 sequences, under 15% appearing once. Unmatched junction bases numbered 15, after V lost 8 bases and J lost 6 bases. Germline lookup yields CDR1 MDHEN and CDR2 SYDVKM. CDR3 size: 15 residues. This clonotype was detected ten times or more.

The TCR was taken from a woman under 40 with Graves' ophthalmopathy. The gene calls are TRBV28 and TRBJ1-1, with TRBD1 matching over 7 bases. The sample taken for sequencing was blood. CDR3 amino acids: CASPPKAGGRAEAFF. The CDR3 DNA is TGTGCCAGCCCTCCTAAGGCAGGGGGTCGTGCTGAAGCTTTCTTT.